Shown below are 3 T cell receptor beta chains from a single sample sequenced in a study of T cells in Graves' hyperthyroidism and ophthalmopathy. TCR beta CDR3 region amplification was performed from RNA transcripts. A first-round RT-PCR of the TCR CDR3 used the HTBI primer set. Using its own MiXCR run on the multiplex PCR reads, TCRdb lists one record per CDR3 protein. The sample carries 450,000 to 550,000 distinct CDR3 sequences, roughly 25% recorded once. The source material was blood. These receptors came from a woman in her 30s with Graves' ophthalmopathy.

Ten or more counts support this clonotype. The V and J genes are TRBV19 and TRBJ1-2; D perhaps matches TRBD1 (5 bases). Germline V gives CDR1 LNHDA, CDR2 SQIVND (reference sequence). The CDR3 runs to 12 residues. V shed 4 bases and J shed 7 bases, with 10 bases lying between them. The CDR3 reads CASSTQTVGYTF. CDR3 nucleotides: TGTGCCAGTAGTACCCAGACAGTTGGCTACACCTTC.

The sample holds one count of this clonotype. A read error may be the cause here, since a much bigger clone is one base away. This is likely a read error, given that the CDR3 carries no conserved phenylalanine or tryptophan at its end. The chain couples TRBV6-1 to TRBJ1-2; 7 bases are a match to TRBD1. V dropped 7 bases and J dropped 8; count of bases not matched to a gene: 10. The CDR3 length is 13 residues. Germline V gene lookup returns CDR1 MNHNS and CDR2 SASEGT. The DNA of the CDR3 is TGTGCCAGCATTCGTTCAGGGGGAGAGGGCTACACCGTC. Amino acids: CASIRSGGEGYTV.

Many counts were recorded for this clonotype. The rearrangement links TRBV6-1 to TRBJ1-5; 9 nucleotides align to TRBD1. The CDR3 sequence is 19 residues long. The V gene's germline CDR1 is MNHNS and CDR2 SASEGT. V lost 4 bases, J lost 7 bases, and 20 bases stayed unmatched. The CDR3 is CASSVNPGTGYIVGQPQHF. The CDR3 DNA sequence: TGTGCCAGCAGTGTCAACCCCGGGACAGGGTACATAGTCGGCCAGCCCCAGCATTTT.